This T cell receptor (beta chain) stems from a study of cytomegalovirus exposure and HLA in healthy donors. Study outcomes and limitations: Most sequenced TCRs were rare (though some public TCRs occurred in many donors).

The PCR contained 60 Vbeta and 13 Jbeta primers. Study processing details: Around 80 million unique TCR beta chains, some 9.9 million of them shared, were counted by a later analysis. Assay: immunoSEQ multiplex PCR; the TCRdb copy retains only in-frame clones and omits some. The DNA was the basis for D and trimming; V, J and clone size are from that table. The sample yields approximately 100,000 clones, 79% seen once. The V gene's germline CDR1 is MGHRA and CDR2 YSYEKL. Between the trimmed V and J ends, which lost 2 bases and 2 bases, there was a span of 13 bases. The length of the CDR3 is 16 residues. As for this clone: What it binds is unknown.

The sequenced material came from PBMCs. The V gene is TRBV4-1, the J gene TRBJ1-5, with a tentative D call TRBD1 (6 bases). The receptor was isolated from a woman aged 40 to 50 in good health and CMV-seronegative. The CDR3 bases are TGCGCCAGCAGCCAACCACAGGGAGGGGGCAATCAGCCCCAGCATTTT. It is translated as CASSQPQGGGNQPQHF.